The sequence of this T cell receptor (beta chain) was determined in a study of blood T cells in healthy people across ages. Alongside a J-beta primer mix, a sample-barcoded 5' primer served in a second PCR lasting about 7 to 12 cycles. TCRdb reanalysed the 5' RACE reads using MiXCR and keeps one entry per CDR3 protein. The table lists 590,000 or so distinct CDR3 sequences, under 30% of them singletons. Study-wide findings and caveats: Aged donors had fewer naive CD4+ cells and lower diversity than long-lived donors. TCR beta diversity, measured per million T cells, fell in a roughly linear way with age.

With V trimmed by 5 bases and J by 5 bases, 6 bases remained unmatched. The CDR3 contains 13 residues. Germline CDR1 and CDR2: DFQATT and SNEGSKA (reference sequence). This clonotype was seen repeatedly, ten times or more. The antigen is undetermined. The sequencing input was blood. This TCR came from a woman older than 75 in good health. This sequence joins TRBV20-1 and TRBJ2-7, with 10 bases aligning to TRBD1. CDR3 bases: TGCAGTGCTGGGGGACAGGGGAACAACGAGCAGTACTTC. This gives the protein CSAGGQGNNEQYF.